Listed below are T cell receptor beta chains from one sample, sequenced in a study of early T cells in non-severe SARS-CoV-2 infection. TCRdb itself ran the 5' RACE reads through MiXCR, one entry per CDR3 protein. The sample consists of under 90,000 distinct CDR3 sequences, less than 15% of them appearing once. Sequencing used whole blood. The source of these receptors is an adult who was a healthcare worker with PCR-confirmed SARS-CoV-2 infection or an uninfected control (not recorded which). CDR3s include the opening cysteine and the closing phenylalanine or tryptophan. D genes are given only for firm matches. Rows give clone size only sometimes, using once, few, many, or a class for an expanded clone.

v_gene	abundance	j_gene	d_gene	CDR3aa	CDR3nt
TRBV9	NA	TRBJ2-4	NA	CASSARGFDKNIQYF	TGTGCCAGCAGCGCCAGAGGGTTTGACAAAAACATTCAGTACTTC
TRBV7-6	few	TRBJ2-3	TRBD2	CASSPGAGGPQDTQYF	TGTGCCAGCAGCCCAGGAGCGGGGGGACCTCAAGATACGCAGTATTTT
TRBV19	NA	TRBJ1-4	TRBD1	CASSVTGDRNEKLFF	TGTGCCAGTAGTGTAACAGGGGACCGAAATGAAAAACTGTTTTTT
TRBV7-3	NA	TRBJ2-5	NA	CASSLRGASVGETQYF	TGTGCCAGCAGCTTAAGGGGTGCCTCTGTAGGGGAGACCCAGTACTTC
TRBV7-6	few	TRBJ1-6	TRBD1	CASSRDRDPYNSPLHF	TGTGCCAGCAGCCGTGACAGGGATCCTTATAATTCACCCCTCCACTTT
TRBV2	many	TRBJ2-2	TRBD2	CASSPRLAGELNTGELFF	TGTGCCAGCAGTCCAAGACTAGCGGGGGAACTGAACACCGGGGAGCTGTTTTTT
TRBV29-1	NA	TRBJ1-2	NA	CSGIQGGYGYTF	TGCAGCGGGATACAGGGCGGCTATGGCTACACCTTC
TRBV7-3	many	TRBJ2-3	TRBD2	CASSLAGEISSDTQYF	TGTGCCAGCAGCTTGGCGGGGGAGATCTCGTCAGATACGCAGTATTTT
TRBV12-5	few	TRBJ2-3	NA	CASGLSGEDTQYF	TGTGCTAGTGGTTTGTCGGGAGAAGATACGCAGTATTTT
TRBV7-3	many	TRBJ2-1	TRBD1	CASSFGTGRNNEQFF	TGTGCCAGCAGCTTCGGGACAGGCAGGAACAATGAGCAGTTCTTC
TRBV29-1	NA	TRBJ1-2	NA	CSVEWEYGYTF	TGCAGCGTTGAGTGGGAGTATGGCTACACCTTC
TRBV7-2	NA	TRBJ1-1	NA	CASSLDADAVTEAFF	TGTGCCAGCAGCTTAGACGCAGATGCGGTCACTGAAGCTTTCTTT
TRBV28	NA	TRBJ1-2	NA	CASSLLRDHYGYTF	TGTGCCAGCAGTTTACTCCGGGATCACTATGGCTACACCTTC
TRBV3-1	few	TRBJ2-1	NA	CASSQGRGEQFF	TGTGCCAGCAGCCAAGGACGCGGAGAGCAGTTCTTC
TRBV7-2	NA	TRBJ2-3	TRBD1	CASSLQGVGTDTQYF	TGTGCCAGCAGCTTACAGGGGGTTGGCACAGATACGCAGTATTTT
TRBV5-1	NA	TRBJ2-5	TRBD1	CASSQDRGDQETQYF	TGCGCCAGCAGCCAGGACAGGGGCGACCAAGAGACCCAGTACTTC
TRBV27	many	TRBJ1-6	TRBD1	CASSPDRENSPLHF	TGTGCCAGCTCCCCGGACAGGGAGAATTCACCCCTCCACTTT
TRBV5-1	few	TRBJ2-7	TRBD1	CASSYDSGTVCEQYF	TGCGCCAGCAGCTACGACTCCGGGACAGTGTGCGAGCAGTACTTC
TRBV7-2	NA	TRBJ2-1	TRBD2	CASSPPPRAGGVLNEQFF	TGTGCCAGCAGCCCTCCGCCCCGGGCGGGGGGGGTCTTGAATGAGCAGTTCTTC
TRBV20-1	NA	TRBJ1-6	TRBD1	CSAARDREASPLHF	TGCAGTGCTGCCCGGGACAGAGAAGCCTCACCCCTCCACTTT
TRBV7-9	NA	TRBJ2-5	TRBD2	CASSRREAGGETQYF	TGTGCCAGCAGCCGTCGAGAAGCGGGGGGAGAGACCCAGTACTTC
TRBV5-1	NA	TRBJ2-7	TRBD2	CASSSPGLAGVTYEQYF	TGCGCCAGCAGCTCCCCCGGACTAGCGGGAGTTACCTACGAGCAGTACTTC
TRBV27	many	TRBJ2-7	NA	CASSLWLDGRDEQYF	TGTGCCAGCAGTTTATGGTTGGACGGAAGGGACGAGCAGTACTTC
TRBV2	few	TRBJ2-3	TRBD1	CASSGTADTQYF	TGTGCCAGCTCCGGGACAGCAGATACGCAGTATTTT